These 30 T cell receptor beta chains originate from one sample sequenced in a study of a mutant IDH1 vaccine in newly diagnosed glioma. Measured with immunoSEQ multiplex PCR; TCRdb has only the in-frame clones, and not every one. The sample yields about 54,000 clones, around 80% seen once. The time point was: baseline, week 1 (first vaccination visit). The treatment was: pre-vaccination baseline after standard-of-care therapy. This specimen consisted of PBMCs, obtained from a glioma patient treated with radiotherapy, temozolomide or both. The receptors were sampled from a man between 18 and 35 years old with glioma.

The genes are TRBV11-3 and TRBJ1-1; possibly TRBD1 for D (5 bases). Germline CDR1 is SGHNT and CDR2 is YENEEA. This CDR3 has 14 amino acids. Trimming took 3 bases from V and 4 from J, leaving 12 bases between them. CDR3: CASSFQGPGTEAFF. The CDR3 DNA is TGTGCCAGCAGCTTCCAGGGCCCGGGCACTGAAGCTTTCTTT.

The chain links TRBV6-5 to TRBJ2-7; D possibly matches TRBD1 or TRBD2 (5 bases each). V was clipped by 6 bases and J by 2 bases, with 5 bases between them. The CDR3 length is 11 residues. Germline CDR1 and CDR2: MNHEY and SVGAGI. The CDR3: CASRGPYEQYF. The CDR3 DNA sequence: TGTGCCAGCAGGGGACCCTACGAGCAGTACTTC.

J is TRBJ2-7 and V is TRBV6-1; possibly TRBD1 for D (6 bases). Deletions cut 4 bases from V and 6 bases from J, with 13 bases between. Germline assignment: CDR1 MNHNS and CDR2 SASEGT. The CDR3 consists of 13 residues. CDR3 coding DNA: TGTGCCAGCAGTGTAGCCAGGGGCGCCGAGCAGTACTTC. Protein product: CASSVARGAEQYF.

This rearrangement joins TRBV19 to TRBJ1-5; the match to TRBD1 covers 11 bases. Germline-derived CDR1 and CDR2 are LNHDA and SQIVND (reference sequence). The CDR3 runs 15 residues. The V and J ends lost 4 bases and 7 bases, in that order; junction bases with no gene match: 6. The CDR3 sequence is CASSTGQGGGQPQHF. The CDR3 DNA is TGTGCCAGTAGTACGGGACAGGGGGGAGGGCAGCCCCAGCATTTT.

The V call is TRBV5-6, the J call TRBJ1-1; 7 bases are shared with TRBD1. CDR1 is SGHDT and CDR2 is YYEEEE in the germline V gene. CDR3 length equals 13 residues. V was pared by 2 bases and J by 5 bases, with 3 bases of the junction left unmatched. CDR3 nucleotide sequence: TGTGCCAGCAGCTTCAGCAGGGGGACTGAAGCTTTCTTT. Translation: CASSFSRGTEAFF. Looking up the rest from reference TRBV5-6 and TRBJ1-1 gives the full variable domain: DAGVTQSPTHLIKTRGQQVTLRCSPKSGHDTVSWYQQALGQGPQFIFQYYEEEERQRGNFPDRFSGHQFPNYSSELNVNALLLGDSALYLCASSFSRGTEAFFGQGTRLTVV.

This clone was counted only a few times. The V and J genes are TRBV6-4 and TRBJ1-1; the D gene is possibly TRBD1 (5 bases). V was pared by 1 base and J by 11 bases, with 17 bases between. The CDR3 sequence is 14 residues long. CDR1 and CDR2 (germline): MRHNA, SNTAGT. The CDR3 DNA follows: TGTGCCAGCAGTGACTGGCCCCAGGGAATAGTCGCTTTCTTT. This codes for CASSDWPQGIVAFF.

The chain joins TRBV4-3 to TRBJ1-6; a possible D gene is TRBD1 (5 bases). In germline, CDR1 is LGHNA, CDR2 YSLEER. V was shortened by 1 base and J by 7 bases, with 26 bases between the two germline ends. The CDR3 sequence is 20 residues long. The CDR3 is CASSQADVGADGGANSPLHF. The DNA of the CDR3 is TGCGCCAGCAGCCAAGCTGATGTGGGAGCGGACGGGGGAGCAAATTCACCCCTCCACTTT.

CDR3 amino acids: CASSPRQSRYYNEQFF. The CDR3 DNA reads as TGTGCCAGCAGCCCCCGACAGTCCCGCTACTACAATGAGCAGTTCTTC. V and J are TRBV5-6 and TRBJ2-1; a possible D gene is TRBD1 (5 bases). The CDR3 contains 16 residues. The V end lost 4 bases, the J end lost 3 bases, and 17 bases lay between the germline ends. The germline CDR1 and CDR2 sequences are SGHDT and YYEEEE.

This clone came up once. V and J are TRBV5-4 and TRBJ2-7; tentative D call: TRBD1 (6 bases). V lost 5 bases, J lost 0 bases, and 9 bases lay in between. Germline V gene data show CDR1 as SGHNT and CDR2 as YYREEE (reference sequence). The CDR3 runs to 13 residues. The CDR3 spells CASRPDSSYEQYF. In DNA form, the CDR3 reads TGTGCCAGCAGACCGGACAGCTCCTACGAGCAGTACTTC.

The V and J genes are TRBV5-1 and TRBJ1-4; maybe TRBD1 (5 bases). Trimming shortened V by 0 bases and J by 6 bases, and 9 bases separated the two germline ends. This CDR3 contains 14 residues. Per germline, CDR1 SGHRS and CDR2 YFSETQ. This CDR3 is CASSLDPGHEKLFF. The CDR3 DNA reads TGCGCCAGCAGCTTGGACCCGGGACATGAAAAACTGTTTTTT.

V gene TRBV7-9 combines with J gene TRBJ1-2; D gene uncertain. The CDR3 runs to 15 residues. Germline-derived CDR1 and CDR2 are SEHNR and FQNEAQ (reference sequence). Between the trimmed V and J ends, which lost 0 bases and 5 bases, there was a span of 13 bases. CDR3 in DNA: TGTGCCAGCAGCTTAGCGCTGGTAGGGAAGTATGGCTACACCTTC. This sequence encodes CASSLALVGKYGYTF.

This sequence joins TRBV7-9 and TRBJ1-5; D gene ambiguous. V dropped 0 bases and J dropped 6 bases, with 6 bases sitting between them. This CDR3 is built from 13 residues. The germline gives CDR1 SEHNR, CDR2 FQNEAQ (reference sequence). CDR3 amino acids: CASSLALGQPQHF. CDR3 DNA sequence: TGTGCCAGCAGCTTAGCGCTCGGTCAGCCCCAGCATTTT. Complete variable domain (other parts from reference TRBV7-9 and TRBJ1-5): DTGVSQNPRHKITKRGQNVTFRCDPISEHNRLYWYRQTLGQGPEFLTYFQNEAQLEKSRLLSDRFSAERPKGSFSTLEIQRTEQGDSAMYLCASSLALGQPQHFGDGTRLSIL.

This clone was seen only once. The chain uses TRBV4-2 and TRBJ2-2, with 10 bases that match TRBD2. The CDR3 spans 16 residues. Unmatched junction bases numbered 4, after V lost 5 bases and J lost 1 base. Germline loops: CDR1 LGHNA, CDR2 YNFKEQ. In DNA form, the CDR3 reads TGTGCCAGCAGCGCCCGGACTAGCGGGAACACCGGGGAGCTGTTTTTT. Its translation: CASSARTSGNTGELFF.

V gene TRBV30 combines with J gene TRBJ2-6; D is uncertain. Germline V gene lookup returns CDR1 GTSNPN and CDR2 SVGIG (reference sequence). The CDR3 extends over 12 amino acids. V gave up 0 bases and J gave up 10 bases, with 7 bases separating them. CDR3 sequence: CAWSVVGNVLTF. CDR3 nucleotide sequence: TGTGCCTGGAGTGTGGTGGGGAACGTCCTGACTTTC.

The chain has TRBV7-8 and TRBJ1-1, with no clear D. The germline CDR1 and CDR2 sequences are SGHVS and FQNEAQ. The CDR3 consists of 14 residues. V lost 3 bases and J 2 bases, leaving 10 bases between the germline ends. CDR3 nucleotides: TGTGCCAGCAGCTTTTCAAGGGCAAACACTGAAGCTTTCTTT. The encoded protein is CASSFSRANTEAFF.

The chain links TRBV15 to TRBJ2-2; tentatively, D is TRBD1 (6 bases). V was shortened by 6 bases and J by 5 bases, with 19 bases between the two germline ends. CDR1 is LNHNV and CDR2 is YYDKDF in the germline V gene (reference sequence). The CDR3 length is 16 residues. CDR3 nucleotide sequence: TGTGCCACCAGTGTCGTTAACAGGGTAAAAACCGGGGAGCTGTTTTTT. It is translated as CATSVVNRVKTGELFF.

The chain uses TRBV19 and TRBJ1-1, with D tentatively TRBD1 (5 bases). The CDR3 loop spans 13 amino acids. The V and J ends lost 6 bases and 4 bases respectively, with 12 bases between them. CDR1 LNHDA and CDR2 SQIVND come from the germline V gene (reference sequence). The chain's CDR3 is CASRQDGSTEAFF. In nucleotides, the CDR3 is TGTGCCAGTAGACAGGATGGGAGCACTGAAGCTTTCTTT.

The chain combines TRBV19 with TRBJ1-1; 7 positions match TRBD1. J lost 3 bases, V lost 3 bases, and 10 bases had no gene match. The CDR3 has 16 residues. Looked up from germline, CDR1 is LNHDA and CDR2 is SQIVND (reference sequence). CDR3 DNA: TGTGCCAGTAGTATTGGAGGGAGGGGGCGCGACACTGAAGCTTTCTTT. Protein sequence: CASSIGGRGRDTEAFF.

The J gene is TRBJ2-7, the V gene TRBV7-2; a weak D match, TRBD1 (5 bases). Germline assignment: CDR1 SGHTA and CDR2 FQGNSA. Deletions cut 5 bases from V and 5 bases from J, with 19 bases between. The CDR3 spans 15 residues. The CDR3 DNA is TGTGCCAGCAGCCCCCCTTTAGGGGCTTTGAACGAGCAGTACTTC. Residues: CASSPPLGALNEQYF.

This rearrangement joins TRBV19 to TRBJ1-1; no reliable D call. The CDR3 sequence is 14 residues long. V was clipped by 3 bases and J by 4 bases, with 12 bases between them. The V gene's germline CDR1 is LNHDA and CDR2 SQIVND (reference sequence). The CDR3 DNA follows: TGTGCCAGTAGTATCCAACACGGTGGCACTGAAGCTTTCTTT. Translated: CASSIQHGGTEAFF.

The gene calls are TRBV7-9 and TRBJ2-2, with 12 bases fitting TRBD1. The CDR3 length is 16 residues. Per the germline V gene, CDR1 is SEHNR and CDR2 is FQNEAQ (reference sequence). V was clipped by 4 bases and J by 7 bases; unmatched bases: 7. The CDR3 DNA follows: TGTGCCAGCAGCTCCCGGGACAGGGGGCTTAACGGGGAGCTGTTTTTT. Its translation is CASSSRDRGLNGELFF.

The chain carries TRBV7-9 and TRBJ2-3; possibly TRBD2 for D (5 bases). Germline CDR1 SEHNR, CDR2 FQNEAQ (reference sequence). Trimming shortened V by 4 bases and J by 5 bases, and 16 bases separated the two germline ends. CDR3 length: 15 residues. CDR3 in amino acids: CASSSPDLSGDTQYF. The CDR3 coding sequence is TGTGCCAGCAGCTCACCGGACTTGTCAGGAGATACGCAGTATTTT. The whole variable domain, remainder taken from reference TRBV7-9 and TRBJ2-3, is DTGVSQNPRHKITKRGQNVTFRCDPISEHNRLYWYRQTLGQGPEFLTYFQNEAQLEKSRLLSDRFSAERPKGSFSTLEIQRTEQGDSAMYLCASSSPDLSGDTQYFGPGTRLTVL.

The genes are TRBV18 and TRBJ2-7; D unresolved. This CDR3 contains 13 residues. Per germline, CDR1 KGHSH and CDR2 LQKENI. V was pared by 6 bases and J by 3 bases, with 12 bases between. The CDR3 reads CASSLQDLYEQYF. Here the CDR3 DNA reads TGTGCCAGCTCCCTGCAGGACCTCTACGAGCAGTACTTC.

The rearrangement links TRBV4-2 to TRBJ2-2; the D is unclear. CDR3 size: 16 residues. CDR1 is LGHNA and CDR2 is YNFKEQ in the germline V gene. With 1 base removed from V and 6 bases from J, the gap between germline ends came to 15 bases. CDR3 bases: TGTGCCAGCAGCCAAGCAGAGACTGTGGGTCCCGGGGAGCTGTTTTTT. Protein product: CASSQAETVGPGELFF.

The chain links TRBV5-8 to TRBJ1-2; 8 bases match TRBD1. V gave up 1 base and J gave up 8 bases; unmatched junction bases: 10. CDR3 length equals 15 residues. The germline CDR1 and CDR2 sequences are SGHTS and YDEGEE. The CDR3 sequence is CASSLIRDRSLGYTF. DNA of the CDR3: TGTGCCAGCAGCTTGATCCGGGACAGGTCGCTCGGCTACACCTTC. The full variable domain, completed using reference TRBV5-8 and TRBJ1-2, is EAGVTQSPTHLIKTRGQQATLRCSPISGHTSVYWYQQALGLGLQFLLWYDEGEERNRGNFPPRFSGRQFPNYSSELNVNALELEDSALYLCASSLIRDRSLGYTFGSGTRLTVV.

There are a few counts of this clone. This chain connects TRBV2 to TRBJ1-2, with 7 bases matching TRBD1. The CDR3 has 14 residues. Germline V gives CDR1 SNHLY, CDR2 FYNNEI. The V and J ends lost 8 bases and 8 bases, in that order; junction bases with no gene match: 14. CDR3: CASGRQGRGEGYTF. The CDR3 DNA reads TGTGCCAGCGGGAGACAGGGCAGGGGAGAGGGCTACACCTTC. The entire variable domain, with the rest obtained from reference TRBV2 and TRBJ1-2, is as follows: EPEVTQTPSHQVTQMGQEVILRCVPISNHLYFYWYRQILGQKVEFLVSFYNNEISEKSEIFDDQFSVERPDGSNFTLKIRSTKLEDSAMYFCASGRQGRGEGYTFGSGTRLTVV.

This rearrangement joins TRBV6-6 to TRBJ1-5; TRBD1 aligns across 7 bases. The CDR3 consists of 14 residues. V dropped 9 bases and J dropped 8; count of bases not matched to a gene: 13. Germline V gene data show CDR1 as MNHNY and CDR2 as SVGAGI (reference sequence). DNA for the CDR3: TGTGCCAGTGGGACAGCCAACCTAATCAAGCCCCAGCATTTT. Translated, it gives CASGTANLIKPQHF.

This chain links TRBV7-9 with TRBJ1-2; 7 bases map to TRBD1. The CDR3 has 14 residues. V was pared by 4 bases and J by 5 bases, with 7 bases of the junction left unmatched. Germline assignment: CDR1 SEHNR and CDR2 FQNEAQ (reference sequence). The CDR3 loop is CASSSDRAGYGYTF. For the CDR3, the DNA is TGTGCCAGCAGCTCTGACAGGGCGGGGTATGGCTACACCTTC.

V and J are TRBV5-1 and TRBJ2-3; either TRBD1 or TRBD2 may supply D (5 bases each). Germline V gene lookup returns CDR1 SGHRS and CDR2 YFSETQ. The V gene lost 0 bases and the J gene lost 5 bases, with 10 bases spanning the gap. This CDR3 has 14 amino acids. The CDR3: CASSLGGLGDTQYF. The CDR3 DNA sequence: TGCGCCAGCAGCTTGGGGGGGTTAGGAGATACGCAGTATTTT.

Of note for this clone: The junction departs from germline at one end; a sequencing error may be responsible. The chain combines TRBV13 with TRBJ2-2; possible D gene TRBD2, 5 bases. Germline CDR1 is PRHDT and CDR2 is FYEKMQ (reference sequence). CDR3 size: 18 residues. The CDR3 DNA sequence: TGTGCCAGCAGCCTTTCTCTACCCCTCTCCGGGAACCCCGGGGAGCTGTTTTTT. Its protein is CASSLSLPLSGNPGELFF. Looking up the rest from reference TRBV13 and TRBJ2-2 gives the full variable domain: AAGVIQSPRHLIKEKRETATLKCYPIPRHDTVYWYQQGPGQDPQFLISFYEKMQSDKGSIPDRFSAQQFSDYHSELNMSSLELGDSALYFCASSLSLPLSGNPGELFFGEGSRLTVL.